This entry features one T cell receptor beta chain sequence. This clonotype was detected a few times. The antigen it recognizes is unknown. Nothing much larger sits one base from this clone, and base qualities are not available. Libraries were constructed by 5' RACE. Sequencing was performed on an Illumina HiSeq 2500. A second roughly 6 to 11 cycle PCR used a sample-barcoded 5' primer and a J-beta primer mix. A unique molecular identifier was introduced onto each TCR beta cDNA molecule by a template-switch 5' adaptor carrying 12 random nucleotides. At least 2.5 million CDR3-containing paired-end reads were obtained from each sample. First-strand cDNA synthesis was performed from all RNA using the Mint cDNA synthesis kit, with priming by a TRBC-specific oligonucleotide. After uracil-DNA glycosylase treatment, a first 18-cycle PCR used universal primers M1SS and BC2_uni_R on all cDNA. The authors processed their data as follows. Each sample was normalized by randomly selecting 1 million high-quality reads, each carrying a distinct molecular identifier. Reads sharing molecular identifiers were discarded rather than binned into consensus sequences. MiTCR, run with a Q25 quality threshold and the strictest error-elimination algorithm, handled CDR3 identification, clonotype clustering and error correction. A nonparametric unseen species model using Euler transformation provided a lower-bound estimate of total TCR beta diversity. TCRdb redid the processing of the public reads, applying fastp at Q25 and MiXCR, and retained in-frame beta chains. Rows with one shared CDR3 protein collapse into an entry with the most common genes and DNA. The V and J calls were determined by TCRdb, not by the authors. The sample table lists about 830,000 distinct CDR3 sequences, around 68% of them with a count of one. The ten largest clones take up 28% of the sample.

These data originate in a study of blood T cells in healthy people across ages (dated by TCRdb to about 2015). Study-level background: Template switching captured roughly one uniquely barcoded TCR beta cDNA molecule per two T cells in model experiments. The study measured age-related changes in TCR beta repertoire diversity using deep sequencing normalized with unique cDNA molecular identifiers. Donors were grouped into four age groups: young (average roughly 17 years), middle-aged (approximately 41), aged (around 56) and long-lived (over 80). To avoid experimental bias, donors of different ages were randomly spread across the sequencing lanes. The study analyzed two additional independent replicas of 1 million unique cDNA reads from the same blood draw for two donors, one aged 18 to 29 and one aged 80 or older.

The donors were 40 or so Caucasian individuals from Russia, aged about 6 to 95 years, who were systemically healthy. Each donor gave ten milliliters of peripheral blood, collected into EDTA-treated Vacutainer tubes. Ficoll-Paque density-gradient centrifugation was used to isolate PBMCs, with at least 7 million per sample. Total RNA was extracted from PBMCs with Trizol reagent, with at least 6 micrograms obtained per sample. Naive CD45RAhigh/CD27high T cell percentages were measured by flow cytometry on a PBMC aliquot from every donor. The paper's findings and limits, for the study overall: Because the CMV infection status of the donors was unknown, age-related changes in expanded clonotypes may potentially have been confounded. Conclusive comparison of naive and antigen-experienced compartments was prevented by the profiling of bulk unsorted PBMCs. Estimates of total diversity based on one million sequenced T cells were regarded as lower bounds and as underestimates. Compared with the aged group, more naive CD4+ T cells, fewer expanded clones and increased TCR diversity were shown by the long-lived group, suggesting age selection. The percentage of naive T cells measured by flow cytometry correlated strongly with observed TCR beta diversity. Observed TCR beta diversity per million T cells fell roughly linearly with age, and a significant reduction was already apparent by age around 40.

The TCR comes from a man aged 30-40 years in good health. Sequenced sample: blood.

The CDR3 reads as follows: CASSPTSAPGETQYF. In nucleotides, the sequence is TGCGCCAGCAGTCCCACTAGCGCCCCTGGAGAGACCCAGTACTTC. This chain joins TRBV5-1 to TRBJ2-5, and 7 bases in between align with TRBD2. The CDR3 sequence holds 15 residues, the cysteine and phenylalanine included. Just CDR3 DNA is preserved here, 45 bases in frame from base 1. From V the trimming removes 5 bases and from J it removes 4 bases, while the gene matches leave 11 bases of the junction unaccounted for. Taken from the germline V gene, the CDR1 and CDR2 loops are SGHRS and YFSETQ.